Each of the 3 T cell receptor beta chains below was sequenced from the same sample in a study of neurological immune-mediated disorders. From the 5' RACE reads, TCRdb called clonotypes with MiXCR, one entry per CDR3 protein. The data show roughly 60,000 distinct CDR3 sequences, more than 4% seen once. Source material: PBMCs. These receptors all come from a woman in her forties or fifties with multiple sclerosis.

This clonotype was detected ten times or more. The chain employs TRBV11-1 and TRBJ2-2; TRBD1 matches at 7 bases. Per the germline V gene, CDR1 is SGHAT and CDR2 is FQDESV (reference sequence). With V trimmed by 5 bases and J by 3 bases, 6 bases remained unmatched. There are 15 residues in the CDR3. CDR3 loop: CASSSTGDYTGELFF. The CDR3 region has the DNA TGTGCCAGCAGCAGCACAGGGGATTACACCGGGGAGCTGTTTTTT.

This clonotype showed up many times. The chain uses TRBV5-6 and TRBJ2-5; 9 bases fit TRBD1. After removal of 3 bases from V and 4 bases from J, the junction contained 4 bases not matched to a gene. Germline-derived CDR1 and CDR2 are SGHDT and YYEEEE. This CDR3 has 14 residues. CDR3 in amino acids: CASSWDRVSETQYF. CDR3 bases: TGTGCCAGCAGCTGGGACAGGGTATCAGAGACCCAGTACTTC.

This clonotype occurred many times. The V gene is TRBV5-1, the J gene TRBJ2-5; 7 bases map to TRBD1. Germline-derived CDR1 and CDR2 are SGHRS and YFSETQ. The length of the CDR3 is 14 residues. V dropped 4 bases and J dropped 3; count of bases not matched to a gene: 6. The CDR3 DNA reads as TGCGCCAGCAGCCGTGGACAGGCGGAAGAGACCCAGTACTTC. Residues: CASSRGQAEETQYF. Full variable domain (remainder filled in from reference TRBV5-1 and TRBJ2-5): KAGVTQTPRYLIKTRGQQVTLSCSPISGHRSVSWYQQTPGQGLQFLFEYFSETQRNKGNFPGRFSGRQFSNSRSEMNVSTLELGDSALYLCASSRGQAEETQYFGPGTRLLVL.